These T cell receptor beta chains were read from a single sample in a study of blood T cell repertoires in COVID-19. This table comes from immunoSEQ multiplex PCR, and its TCRdb copy is limited to in-frame clones, with some not included. The sample consists of a few hundred thousand clones, approximately 80% of them appearing once. Sample: peripheral blood. The receptors originated from a woman aged 40 to 50 who had recovered from COVID-19. The CDR3 runs from the conserved cysteine through the conserved F or W. D genes are given only for firm matches. Rows may omit the clone size; those that give it use once, few, many or a size class.

j_gene: TRBJ1-1
abundance: once
v_gene: TRBV7-3
d_gene: .
CDR3nt: TGTGCCAGCAGCCCCGGGGGGACATTACCAAACACTGAAGCTTTCTTT
CDR3aa: CASSPGGTLPNTEAFF

j_gene: TRBJ2-3
abundance: once
v_gene: TRBV6-2/TRBV6-3
d_gene: .
CDR3nt: TGTGCCAGCAGTTACATCAGGGCAGATACGCAGTATTTT
CDR3aa: CASSYIRADTQYF

j_gene: TRBJ1-2
abundance: .
v_gene: TRBV6-5
d_gene: TRBD1
CDR3nt: TGTGCCAGCCGTTACAGACAGGGATCCGGCTACACCTTC
CDR3aa: CASRYRQGSGYTF

j_gene: TRBJ2-5
abundance: few
v_gene: TRBV5-1
d_gene: .
CDR3nt: TGCGCCAGCAGCTTCCGAGGGACCCAGTACTTC
CDR3aa: CASSFRGTQYF

j_gene: TRBJ2-3
abundance: .
v_gene: TRBV5-8
d_gene: .
CDR3nt: TGTGCCAGCAGCTGGGAAGGACAGCCTCTCACAGATACGCAGTATTTT
CDR3aa: CASSWEGQPLTDTQYF

j_gene: TRBJ2-2
abundance: .
v_gene: TRBV2
d_gene: TRBD1
CDR3nt: TGTGCCAGCAGTCGACAGGGGATCACCGGGGAGCTGTTTTTT
CDR3aa: CASSRQGITGELFF

j_gene: TRBJ1-5
abundance: .
v_gene: TRBV19
d_gene: .
CDR3nt: TGTGCCAGTGGTCCGCAGGGTTTTAACAATCAGCCCCAGCATTTT
CDR3aa: CASGPQGFNNQPQHF

j_gene: TRBJ1-1
abundance: .
v_gene: TRBV3-1/TRBV3-2
d_gene: TRBD1
CDR3nt: TGTGCCAGCAGGATTGGGACAGACACTGAAGCTTTCTTT
CDR3aa: CASRIGTDTEAFF

j_gene: TRBJ1-2
abundance: .
v_gene: TRBV29-1
d_gene: .
CDR3nt: TGCAGCGTTGAAGTTCGGAACTATGGCTACACCTTC
CDR3aa: CSVEVRNYGYTF

j_gene: TRBJ1-1
abundance: .
v_gene: TRBV5-1
d_gene: .
CDR3nt: TGCGCCAGCAGCTTGCAGAGGGTGAGCACTGAAGCTTTCTTT
CDR3aa: CASSLQRVSTEAFF

j_gene: TRBJ1-1
abundance: once
v_gene: TRBV20-1
d_gene: .
CDR3nt: TGCAGTGCTAGTGGGGAGCGGCACACTGAAGCTTTCTTT
CDR3aa: CSASGERHTEAFF

j_gene: TRBJ1-1
abundance: .
v_gene: TRBV4-3
d_gene: .
CDR3nt: TGCGCCAGCAGCCAGGACGGACTTGGCACTGAAGCTTTCTTT
CDR3aa: CASSQDGLGTEAFF

j_gene: TRBJ2-2
abundance: .
v_gene: TRBV27
d_gene: .
CDR3nt: TGTGCCAGCAAGTCAGGCCGAATCCCCTACACCGGGGAGCTGTTTTTT
CDR3aa: CASKSGRIPYTGELFF

j_gene: TRBJ2-1
abundance: .
v_gene: TRBV6-1
d_gene: TRBD2
CDR3nt: TGTGCCAGCAGTGAAATAGGGGCTAGCGGGGGGCATGTTCAGCAGTTCTTC
CDR3aa: CASSEIGASGGHVQQFF